These 4 T cell receptor beta chains came from one sample sequenced in a study of cytotoxic CD8 clonotypes in ibrutinib-treated CLL. Assay used: immunoSEQ multiplex PCR; TCRdb lists only in-frame clones, some missing. The sample has about 50,000 clones; roughly three fifths are singletons. Sequencing was performed on PBMCs, taken after 24 months of ibrutinib treatment. These receptors all come from a human donor with chronic lymphocytic leukemia.

The chain uses TRBV6-1 and TRBJ1-2; no clear D. From germline, CDR1 is MNHNS and CDR2 SASEGT. The CDR3 sequence is 13 residues long. Trimming took 7 bases from V and 4 from J, leaving 13 bases between them. DNA for the CDR3: TGTGCCAGCAACCCGACATACTTCTATGGCTACACCTTC. This gives the protein CASNPTYFYGYTF.

The sample holds one count of this clone. The gene calls are TRBV2 and TRBJ2-7; 8 bases match TRBD1. V was pared by 3 bases and J by 6 bases, with 13 bases of the junction left unmatched. The CDR3 is 16 amino acids. Germline-derived CDR1 and CDR2 are SNHLY and FYNNEI. CDR3 sequence reads: CASSDSGGQGAGEQYF. The CDR3 nucleotides are TGTGCCAGCAGTGACTCAGGGGGGCAGGGGGCTGGCGAGCAGTACTTC.

The chain uses TRBV6-1 and TRBJ1-2; D is perhaps TRBD1 (5 bases). This CDR3 contains 11 residues. CDR1 is MNHNS, CDR2 SASEGT, per germline. The germline V and J ends were trimmed by 8 bases and 13 bases, with 17 bases remaining between them. The chain's CDR3 is CASGVTVYPTF. The CDR3 nucleotides read TGTGCCAGCGGCGTGACAGTCTACCCCACCTTC.

The chain is built from TRBV27 and TRBJ1-4; D possibly corresponds to TRBD1 (5 bases). CDR1 and CDR2 from the germline V gene are MNHEY and SMNVEV (reference sequence). CDR3 length equals 14 residues. Trimming pared 8 bases from V and 7 bases from J, leaving 17 bases between. For the CDR3, the DNA is TGTGCCAGCCACCCCGGGGACCGGTTTGAAAAACTGTTTTTT. As protein: CASHPGDRFEKLFF.